The sample holds a few counts of the clone carrying this TCR beta chain. Antigen specificity is unknown. Participants comprised healthy donors of bone marrow. This entry is derived from a study of cytomegalovirus exposure and HLA in healthy donors. Whole-study context: Early on, a data release was issued that held about 85 million unique TCRs from HLA-typed donors.

General study points: The study recorded 150 to 200 TCR beta chains that were cytomegalovirus-associated.

The germline V gene has CDR1 SEHNR and CDR2 FQNEAQ (reference sequence). This CDR3 spans 12 amino acids. The V end lost 3 bases, the J end lost 9 bases, and 9 bases lay between the germline ends. It was with 60 Vbeta and 13 Jbeta primers that the PCR ran. Using immunoSEQ multiplex PCR, the repertoire was profiled, and TCRdb retains in-frame clones only, with some absent. The repertoire has about 150,000 clones, approximately 84% of them found once; the top ten carry over 2.5%. The source material was PBMCs. The receptor was derived from a woman between 50 and 59 years old in good health and CMV-seropositive. V usage is TRBV7-9 and J usage is TRBJ2-1; D gene uncertain. The CDR3 coding sequence is TGTGCCAGCAGCTTGGGTCGAGGTGAGCAGTTCTTC. Translated, it gives CASSLGRGEQFF.